The 14 T cell receptor beta chains given below trace back to one sample, sequenced in a study of shared clonotypes between healthy human individuals. Libraries were prepared by immunoSEQ multiplex PCR; TCRdb keeps only in-frame clonotypes and omits some of them. Found here are 2 million to 2.5 million clones, 90% to 95% of them singletons; the top ten hold 0.35% to 0.45%. Material for sequencing was naive CD4+ T cells from PBMCs. The subset here: CD45RA+ positively selected. All receptors come from a man aged 18 to 29 in good health. Some clones in this sample may be carry-over from other donors' samples.

The chain carries TRBV20-1 and TRBJ1-2; unclear D gene. Trimming cost V 5 bases and J 8 bases, with 12 bases left between them. The CDR3 consists of 11 residues. CDR1 and CDR2 from the germline V gene are DFQATT and SNEGSKA (reference sequence). CDR3 DNA: TGCAGTGCTGGCCAAGGACGAGGCTACACCTTC. It is translated as CSAGQGRGYTF.

The chain recombines TRBV6-1 with TRBJ2-5, with D tentatively TRBD1 (5 bases). Trimming cost V 3 bases and J 1 base, with 9 bases left between them. This CDR3 is 14 amino acids long. The germline V gene encodes CDR1 MNHNS and CDR2 SASEGT. The CDR3 sequence is CASSDRAIQETQYF. The CDR3 DNA sequence: TGTGCCAGCAGTGACAGGGCAATCCAAGAGACCCAGTACTTC.

The chain carries TRBV19 and TRBJ2-1, with 14 nucleotides matching TRBD2. V gave up 6 bases and J gave up 9 bases; unmatched junction bases: 7. The germline CDR1 and CDR2 sequences are LNHDA and SQIVND (reference sequence). This CDR3 contains 15 residues. The CDR3 here is CASRSGTSGRSEQFF. CDR3 nucleotides: TGTGCCAGTAGAAGCGGGACTAGCGGGAGATCTGAGCAGTTCTTC.

The V and J genes are TRBV28 and TRBJ2-7; perhaps TRBD1 as D (5 bases). CDR3 length equals 14 residues. Looked up from germline, CDR1 is MDHEN and CDR2 is SYDVKM. Between the trimmed V and J ends, which lost 0 bases and 5 bases, there was a span of 11 bases. The CDR3 region is CASSLWGPADEQYF. The CDR3 DNA reads TGTGCCAGCAGTTTATGGGGGCCGGCCGACGAGCAGTACTTC.

The V gene is TRBV6-1, the J gene TRBJ2-7, with D perhaps TRBD2 (6 bases). Germline V gene sequence: CDR1 MNHNS, CDR2 SASEGT. With 6 bases removed from V and 4 bases from J, the gap between germline ends came to 13 bases. The CDR3 has 13 amino acids. The CDR3 sequence is CASSSWAGYEQYF. The DNA of the CDR3 is TGTGCCAGCAGCAGCTGGGCGGGGTACGAGCAGTACTTC.

Concerning this clone itself: The same CDR3 can be traced to other DNA sequences in this sample. The chain carries TRBV7-8 and TRBJ2-2; D might be TRBD2 (5 bases). There are 15 residues in the CDR3. V was clipped by 5 bases and J by 0 bases, with 10 bases between them. CDR1 SGHVS and CDR2 FQNEAQ come from the germline V gene. CDR3: CASSLRTANTGELFF. The CDR3 DNA follows: TGTGCCAGCAGCCTCAGGACTGCGAACACCGGGGAGCTGTTTTTT.

This chain joins TRBV5-1 and TRBJ2-2; no reliable D call. This CDR3 has 14 residues. Trimming removed 4 bases from V and 0 bases from J, with 7 bases in between. Germline lookup yields CDR1 SGHRS and CDR2 YFSETQ. The CDR3 reads CASSTDPNTGELFF. The CDR3 DNA reads TGCGCCAGCAGCACTGACCCGAACACCGGGGAGCTGTTTTTT.

Comment on this clone: The junction and the germline gene differ at one end; a read error may be behind it. The chain joins TRBV25-1 to TRBJ1-1, with TRBD1 identical over 9 bases. The CDR3 spans 16 residues. Germline lookup yields CDR1 MGHDK and CDR2 SYGVNS. DNA of the CDR3: TGTGCCAGCAGAGAATACAGGGGGCTCGGGAACACTGAAGCTTTCTTT. Its protein product is CASREYRGLGNTEAFF.

V is TRBV7-9 and J is TRBJ2-3; 10 bases map to TRBD2. Losses at the gene ends were 6 bases for V and 4 bases for J; bases not matched to a gene: 10. CDR3 length: 16 residues. Germline CDR1 is SEHNR and CDR2 is FQNEAQ (reference sequence). In DNA form, the CDR3 reads TGTGCCAGCAGTTCGCCTAGCGGGAGTATCTCAGATACGCAGTATTTT. Residues: CASSSPSGSISDTQYF.

V gene TRBV6-1 combines with J gene TRBJ2-5; no firm D call. Germline CDR1 is MNHNS and CDR2 is SASEGT. Trimming shortened V by 6 bases and J by 4 bases, and 9 bases separated the two germline ends. The CDR3 runs 12 residues. CDR3 nucleotide sequence: TGTGCCAGCAGGGGCGCCCCAGAGACCCAGTACTTC. It specifies CASRGAPETQYF.

The CDR3 is CASTSGTSGAFF. The CDR3 DNA reads TGTGCCAGCACCTCCGGGACATCAGGCGCTTTCTTT. V and J are TRBV27 and TRBJ1-1; TRBD1 is a possible D gene (6 bases). CDR1 and CDR2 from the germline V gene are MNHEY and SMNVEV (reference sequence). Deletions cut 7 bases from V and 11 bases from J, with 17 bases between. CDR3 length: 12 amino acids.

The rearrangement uses TRBV2 and TRBJ2-7; 10 positions agree with TRBD1. The germline V gene has CDR1 SNHLY and CDR2 FYNNEI. The CDR3 length is 16 residues. Trimming took 4 bases from V and 3 from J; bases not matched to a gene: 9. In nucleotides, the CDR3 is TGTGCCAGCAGTGGAGTTTCGGGACAGGGGTACTACGAGCAGTACTTC. Its translation is CASSGVSGQGYYEQYF. The variable domain in full, with the rest retrieved from reference TRBV2 and TRBJ2-7, is EPEVTQTPSHQVTQMGQEVILRCVPISNHLYFYWYRQILGQKVEFLVSFYNNEISEKSEIFDDQFSVERPDGSNFTLKIRSTKLEDSAMYFCASSGVSGQGYYEQYFGPGTRLTVT.

J is TRBJ2-1 and V is TRBV11-2; TRBD2 might be the D (6 bases). Germline V CDR1 and CDR2: SGHAT, FQNNGV. This CDR3 comprises 14 residues. The V end was cut by 1 base, the J end by 9 bases, with 13 bases between. CDR3 nucleotide sequence: TGTGCCAGCAGCTTAGTCCGCACCGGGGGTGAGCAGTTCTTC. Protein product: CASSLVRTGGEQFF.

The chain is built from TRBV2 and TRBJ2-7, with TRBD2 as a possible D gene (5 bases). V was pared by 7 bases and J by 1 base, with 11 bases between. The germline CDR1 and CDR2 sequences are SNHLY and FYNNEI. The CDR3 has 13 residues. The CDR3 coding sequence is TGTGCCAGCAAGGGAGATCTTTCCTACGAGCAGTACTTC. It encodes CASKGDLSYEQYF.